This entry describes one TCR beta chain. Method: immunoSEQ multiplex PCR; TCRdb's copy keeps in-frame clones and lacks some. Found here are roughly 100,000 clones, 70% to 90% of them singletons; the top ten hold roughly 8%. These data are taken from a study of PD-L1 blockade in urothelial cancer. On the study more broadly: From 2014, patients received atezolizumab, given as 1,200 mg intravenously every 3 weeks. Analysis of blood occurred 3 weeks (second dose) and 6 weeks after treatment start. Enrolled patients had been treated previously with 0 to 3 chemotherapy regimens.

V gave up 1 base and J gave up 10 bases, with 11 bases separating them. CDR1 is LNHDA and CDR2 is SQIVND in the germline V gene (reference sequence). This CDR3 contains 14 residues. Time point: peripheral blood 6 weeks after treatment start. This TCR derives from a man between 65 and 85 years old with urothelial cancer. The chain uses TRBV19 and TRBJ1-6; D remains ambiguous. The sequences come from PBMCs, collected around atezolizumab (anti-PD-L1) treatment. The CDR3, as DNA: TGTGCCAGTAGTATAGGAGGGCGGAAGTCACCCCTCCACTTT. It is translated as CASSIGGRKSPLHF.